Below are 25 T cell receptor beta chains sequenced from a single sample in a study of shared clonotypes between healthy human individuals. Profiled with immunoSEQ multiplex PCR; TCRdb holds only in-frame clones, not every one. The sample includes 780,000 or so clones, about two thirds of them seen just once. Specimen: memory CD4+ T cells sorted from blood. The subset: CD45RA-negative fraction. Receptor source: a woman aged 30 to 39 in good health.

The chain carries TRBV2 and TRBJ1-3; D might be TRBD1 (5 bases). Per the germline V gene, CDR1 is SNHLY and CDR2 is FYNNEI. Trimming left V 3 bases short and J 6 bases short, with 12 bases between. This CDR3 is built from 14 residues. CDR3 loop: CASSDERRVNTIYF. CDR3 in DNA: TGTGCCAGCAGTGATGAACGCAGGGTAAACACCATATATTTT. Together with reference TRBV2 and TRBJ1-3, the CDR3 gives the full variable domain: EPEVTQTPSHQVTQMGQEVILRCVPISNHLYFYWYRQILGQKVEFLVSFYNNEISEKSEIFDDQFSVERPDGSNFTLKIRSTKLEDSAMYFCASSDERRVNTIYFGEGSWLTVV.

The chain couples TRBV18 to TRBJ1-5; 9 positions match TRBD1. The CDR3 covers 14 residues. Germline lookup yields CDR1 KGHSH and CDR2 LQKENI. Germline trimming cut 4 bases from V and 5 bases from J; bases unmatched to any gene: 3. The CDR3 spells CASSRDRAHQPQHF. For the CDR3, the DNA is TGTGCCAGCTCACGGGACAGGGCTCATCAGCCCCAGCATTTT.

The chain couples TRBV11-2 to TRBJ2-4; D gene ambiguous. CDR1 is SGHAT and CDR2 is FQNNGV in the germline V gene. This CDR3 is built from 15 residues. The V end lost 5 bases, the J end lost 0 bases, and 11 bases lay between the germline ends. This CDR3 is CASSGPWTAKNIQYF. The CDR3 nucleotides read TGTGCCAGCAGCGGCCCCTGGACAGCCAAAAACATTCAGTACTTC.

CDR3 coding DNA: TGTGCCAGCAGTTTCCCGACAGGGGGTTGGGAAAAACTGTTTTTT. The encoded protein is CASSFPTGGWEKLFF. The chain recombines TRBV28 with TRBJ1-4; 9 nucleotides align to TRBD1. Germline trimming cut 3 bases from V and 8 bases from J; bases unmatched to any gene: 7. Germline CDR1 and CDR2: MDHEN and SYDVKM. The CDR3 sequence is 15 residues long.

This clone was seen a handful of times. CDR3 in amino acids: CASSQHRSGPYEQYF. The CDR3 nucleotides are TGTGCCAGCAGCCAACATAGGAGCGGGCCTTACGAGCAGTACTTC. The chain carries TRBV28 and TRBJ2-7; D perhaps matches TRBD2 (6 bases). From germline, CDR1 is MDHEN and CDR2 SYDVKM. The germline V and J ends were trimmed by 6 bases and 4 bases, with 19 bases remaining between them. The CDR3 runs to 15 residues.

This sequence joins TRBV6-1 and TRBJ2-3; 8 bases are shared with TRBD1. The CDR3 length is 14 residues. Unmatched junction bases numbered 7, after V lost 10 bases and J lost 1 base. The germline V gene has CDR1 MNHNS and CDR2 SASEGT. The CDR3 DNA follows: TGTGCCACCACTGGACAGGGAGGCACAGATACGCAGTATTTT. It encodes CATTGQGGTDTQYF.

This chain joins TRBV6-1 and TRBJ1-5, with D possibly being TRBD1 (5 bases). There are 14 residues in the CDR3. CDR1 is MNHNS, CDR2 SASEGT, per germline. V gave up 2 bases and J gave up 7 bases, with 12 bases separating them. The CDR3 DNA reads TGTGCCAGCAGTGAACGGGGCTACGGACAGCCCCAGCATTTT. Protein sequence: CASSERGYGQPQHF.

This sequence joins TRBV5-1 and TRBJ2-2; D is possibly TRBD1 or TRBD2 (5 bases each). The CDR3 length is 16 residues. Germline CDR1 reads SGHRS; CDR2 reads YFSETQ. Trimming pared 0 bases from V and 4 bases from J, leaving 13 bases between. The CDR3 spells CASSLEWDPGTGELFF. In nucleotides, the CDR3 is TGCGCCAGCAGCTTGGAGTGGGACCCTGGCACCGGGGAGCTGTTTTTT.

For this clone: A much larger clone sits a single nucleotide away, making a read error possible. This chain connects TRBV5-5 to TRBJ2-5; 16 bases agree with TRBD2. Germline assignment: CDR1 SGHKS and CDR2 YYEKEE (reference sequence). The V segment lost 4 bases and the J segment 5 bases; nucleotides outside the gene matches: 2. There are 15 residues in the CDR3. The CDR3: CASSPGLAGGETQYF. The CDR3 DNA is TGTGCCAGCAGCCCGGGACTAGCGGGAGGGGAGACCCAGTACTTC.

This chain connects TRBV30 to TRBJ1-2; maybe TRBD1 (6 bases). Germline V gene lookup returns CDR1 GTSNPN and CDR2 SVGIG (reference sequence). This CDR3 is built from 15 residues. V was shortened by 0 bases and J by 0 bases, with 11 bases between the two germline ends. CDR3 nucleotide sequence: TGTGCCTGGAGTGTACTTGGGACACCTAACTATGGCTACACCTTC. It translates to CAWSVLGTPNYGYTF.

The genes are TRBV29-1 and TRBJ2-1; tentatively, D is TRBD2 (5 bases). The CDR3 is 15 residues long. V lost 4 bases and J 2 bases, leaving 15 bases between the germline ends. Germline CDR1 is SQVTM and CDR2 is ANQGSEA. The CDR3 nucleotides are TGCAGCGTTGGGAGCGGTCTAGGTGCCTACAATGAGCAGTTCTTC. Translation: CSVGSGLGAYNEQFF.

This clone was recorded once. The chain couples TRBV4-2 to TRBJ2-1; D gene unclear. The CDR3 has 16 residues. Germline V gene sequence: CDR1 LGHNA, CDR2 YNFKEQ. V shed 1 base and J shed 0 bases, with 10 bases lying between them. The CDR3 region has the DNA TGTGCCAGCAGCCAAGTTCCAGGCAGCTCCTACAATGAGCAGTTCTTC. It yields the protein CASSQVPGSSYNEQFF.

This chain links TRBV2 with TRBJ2-1; a possible D gene is TRBD1 (6 bases). The CDR3 loop spans 13 amino acids. V lost 7 bases and J lost 4, with 11 bases in between. CDR1 and CDR2 (germline): SNHLY, FYNNEI. The CDR3 bases are TGTGCCAGCATGGCAGGGGCTTACAATGAGCAGTTCTTC. Translating gives CASMAGAYNEQFF.

The rearrangement uses TRBV6-1 and TRBJ2-7, with D possibly TRBD1 on 6 matching bases. Per germline, CDR1 MNHNS and CDR2 SASEGT. The CDR3 has 14 amino acids. V lost 5 bases, J lost 5 bases, and 16 bases lay in between. In DNA form, the CDR3 reads TGTGCCAGCAGTCCGAGGACAGCTGGGGACGAGCAGTACTTC. Amino acids: CASSPRTAGDEQYF.

This clone was detected a few times. This chain connects TRBV6-6 to TRBJ1-1, with D unresolved. The CDR3 runs 14 residues. The V and J ends lost 5 bases and 1 base respectively, with 11 bases between them. Germline-derived CDR1 and CDR2 are MNHNY and SVGAGI (reference sequence). CDR3 nucleotide sequence: TGTGCCAGCAGTACGGTTGGAGAGAACACTGAAGCTTTCTTT. Its protein is CASSTVGENTEAFF.

The chain joins TRBV6-6 to TRBJ2-1, with 7 bases aligning to TRBD1. The CDR3 extends over 14 amino acids. Germline lookup yields CDR1 MNHNY and CDR2 SVGAGI (reference sequence). V lost 6 bases, J lost 7 bases, and 9 bases stayed unmatched. CDR3 protein: CASSRQGIVNEQFF. The CDR3 DNA sequence: TGTGCCAGCAGCCGACAGGGAATAGTTAATGAGCAGTTCTTC.

This clone was found once. This chain links TRBV7-3 with TRBJ2-1; TRBD2 agrees at 7 bases. This CDR3 is built from 16 residues. Germline assignment: CDR1 SGHTA and CDR2 FQGTGA. Unmatched junction bases numbered 4, after V lost 2 bases and J lost 0 bases. The DNA of the CDR3 is TGTGCCAGCAGCTTATTCGGCGGGAGCTCCTACAATGAGCAGTTCTTC. It yields the protein CASSLFGGSSYNEQFF.

The chain recombines TRBV20-1 with TRBJ2-1, with D unresolved. V was trimmed by 5 bases and J by 14 bases, leaving 16 bases between them. The CDR3 extends over 11 amino acids. Germline V CDR1 and CDR2: DFQATT, SNEGSKA (reference sequence). This CDR3 reads CSARGRSNEFF. The CDR3, as DNA: TGCAGTGCTCGTGGACGGTCGAATGAGTTCTTC.

The genes are TRBV28 and TRBJ2-1; D gene uncertain. Germline CDR1 and CDR2: MDHEN and SYDVKM. V was pared by 7 bases and J by 7 bases, with 11 bases between. CDR3 size: 12 residues. CDR3 in amino acids: CASTRLGNEQFF. The DNA of the CDR3 is TGTGCCAGCACCCGCCTTGGGAATGAGCAGTTCTTC.

J is TRBJ1-5 and V is TRBV5-1, with D perhaps matching TRBD1 (5 bases). CDR3 size: 15 residues. With 5 bases removed from V and 3 bases from J, the gap between germline ends came to 15 bases. The germline V gene encodes CDR1 SGHRS and CDR2 YFSETQ. In nucleotides, the CDR3 is TGCGCCAGCAGACGGGGACGGGAACCCAATCAGCCCCAGCATTTT. Translation: CASRRGREPNQPQHF.

The V call is TRBV6-6, the J call TRBJ1-1, with 12 positions matching TRBD1. V lost 0 bases to trimming and J lost 7 bases; unmatched junction nucleotides: 6. Germline values: CDR1 MNHNY, CDR2 SVGAGI (reference sequence). The CDR3 contains 16 residues. This chain's CDR3 is CASSYSGTGGGFEAFF. The DNA of the CDR3 is TGTGCCAGCAGTTACTCCGGGACAGGGGGCGGTTTTGAAGCTTTCTTT.

In nucleotides, the CDR3 is TGTGCCAGCAGCAAAGTCGGGACTAGCGGGAGTTCTTTAGTTCCGGAGACCCAGTACTTC. It specifies CASSKVGTSGSSLVPETQYF. The rearrangement links TRBV21-1 to TRBJ2-5; the table's TRBD2 call for D was not verified on the DNA. TRBV21-1 is assigned pseudogene status. This CDR3 is 20 amino acids long.

J is TRBJ2-1 and V is TRBV7-9; D might be TRBD1 or TRBD2, each matching 5 bases. V dropped 4 bases and J dropped 11 bases, with 12 bases sitting between them. Germline V gene lookup returns CDR1 SEHNR and CDR2 FQNEAQ (reference sequence). The CDR3 runs 12 residues. The CDR3, as DNA: TGTGCCAGCAGCTCCCCTCGGGGACAGCAGTTCTTC. Protein product: CASSSPRGQQFF. Supplemented by reference TRBV7-9 and TRBJ2-1, the full variable domain reads DTGVSQNPRHKITKRGQNVTFRCDPISEHNRLYWYRQTLGQGPEFLTYFQNEAQLEKSRLLSDRFSAERPKGSFSTLEIQRTEQGDSAMYLCASSSPRGQQFFGPGTRLTVL.

This rearrangement joins TRBV4-1 to TRBJ2-5; 13 bases are a match to TRBD2. Germline assignment: CDR1 MGHRA and CDR2 YSYEKL. V gave up 1 base and J gave up 2 bases; unmatched junction bases: 4. The CDR3 has 17 residues. CDR3 sequence (DNA): TGCGCCAGCAGCCAAGGAGGGACTAGCGGGATTCAAGAGACCCAGTACTTC. The encoded protein is CASSQGGTSGIQETQYF.

The rearrangement joins TRBV28 to TRBJ1-1, with no clear D. CDR1 is MDHEN, CDR2 SYDVKM, per germline. Trimming shortened V by 3 bases and J by 10 bases, and 15 bases separated the two germline ends. The length of the CDR3 is 13 residues. This CDR3 reads CASSFVGRPRAFF. CDR3 coding DNA: TGTGCCAGCAGTTTTGTTGGACGGCCTAGAGCTTTCTTT.